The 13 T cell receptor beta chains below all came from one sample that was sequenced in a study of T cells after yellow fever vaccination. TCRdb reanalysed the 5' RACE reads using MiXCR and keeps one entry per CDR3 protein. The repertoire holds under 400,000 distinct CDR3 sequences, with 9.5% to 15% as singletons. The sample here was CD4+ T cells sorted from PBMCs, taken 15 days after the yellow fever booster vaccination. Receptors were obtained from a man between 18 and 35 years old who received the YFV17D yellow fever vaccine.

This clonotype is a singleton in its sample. The CDR3 nucleotides are TGTGCCAGTAGTCTCCCGAGGACCCTTAAGGGGTATAATTCACCCCTCCACTTT. Protein product: CASSLPRTLKGYNSPLHF. The V and J genes are TRBV19 and TRBJ1-6; TRBD1 is a possible D gene (5 bases). The germline CDR1 and CDR2 sequences are LNHDA and SQIVND (reference sequence). The CDR3 is made up of 18 amino acids. The V end was cut by 5 bases, the J end by 4 bases, with 21 bases between.

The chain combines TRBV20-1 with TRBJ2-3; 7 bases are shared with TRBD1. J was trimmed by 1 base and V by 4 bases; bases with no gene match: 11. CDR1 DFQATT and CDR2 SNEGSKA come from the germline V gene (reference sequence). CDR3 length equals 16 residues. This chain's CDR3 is CSANQQGSRGTDTQYF. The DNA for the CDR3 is TGCAGTGCTAACCAACAGGGGTCGAGGGGCACAGATACGCAGTATTTT.

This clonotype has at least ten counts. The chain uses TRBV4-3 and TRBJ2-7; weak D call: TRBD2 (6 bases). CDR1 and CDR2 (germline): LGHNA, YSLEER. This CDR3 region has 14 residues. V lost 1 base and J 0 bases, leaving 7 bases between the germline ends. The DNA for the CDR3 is TGCGCCAGCAGCCAAGCCGGGGGCTCCTACGAGCAGTACTTC. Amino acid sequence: CASSQAGGSYEQYF.

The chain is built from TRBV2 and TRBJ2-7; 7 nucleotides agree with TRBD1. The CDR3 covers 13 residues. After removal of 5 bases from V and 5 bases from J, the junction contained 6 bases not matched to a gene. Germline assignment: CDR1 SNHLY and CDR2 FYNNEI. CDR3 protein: CASSRQGIDEQYV. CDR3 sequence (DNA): TGTGCCAGCAGTCGACAGGGAATAGACGAGCAGTACGTC.

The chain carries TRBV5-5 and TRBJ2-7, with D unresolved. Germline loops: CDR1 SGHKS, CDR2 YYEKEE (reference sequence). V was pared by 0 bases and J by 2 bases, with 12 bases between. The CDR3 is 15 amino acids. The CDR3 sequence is CASSLGRAGPYEQYF. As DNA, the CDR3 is TGTGCCAGCAGCTTGGGTAGGGCCGGACCCTACGAGCAGTACTTC.

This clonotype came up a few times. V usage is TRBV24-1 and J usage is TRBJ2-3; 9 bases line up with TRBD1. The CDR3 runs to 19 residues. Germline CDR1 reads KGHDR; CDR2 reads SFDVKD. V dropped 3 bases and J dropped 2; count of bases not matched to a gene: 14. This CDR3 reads CATSDATGTGSRDTDTQYF. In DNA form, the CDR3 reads TGTGCCACCAGTGATGCTACCGGGACAGGGTCCCGGGACACAGATACGCAGTATTTT.

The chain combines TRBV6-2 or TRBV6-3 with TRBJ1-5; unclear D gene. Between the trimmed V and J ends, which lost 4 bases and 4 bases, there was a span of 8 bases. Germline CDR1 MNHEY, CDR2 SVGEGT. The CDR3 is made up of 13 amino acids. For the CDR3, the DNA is TGTGCCAGCAGTTCCCCTCTTAATCAGCCCCAGCATTTT. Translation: CASSSPLNQPQHF.

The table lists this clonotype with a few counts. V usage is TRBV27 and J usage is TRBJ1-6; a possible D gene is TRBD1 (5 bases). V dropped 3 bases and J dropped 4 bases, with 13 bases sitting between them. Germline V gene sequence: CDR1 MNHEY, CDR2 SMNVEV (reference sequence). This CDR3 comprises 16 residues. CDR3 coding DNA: TGTGCCAGCAGTTTGTCCGGGACGGCTTATAATTCACCCCTCCACTTT. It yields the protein CASSLSGTAYNSPLHF.

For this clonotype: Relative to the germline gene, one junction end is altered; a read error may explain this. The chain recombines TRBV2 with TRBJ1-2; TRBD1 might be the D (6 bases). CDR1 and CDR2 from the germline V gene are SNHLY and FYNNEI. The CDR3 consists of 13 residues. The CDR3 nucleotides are TGTGCCAACAGTGCAGGGGCAAACTATGGCTACACCTTC. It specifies CANSAGANYGYTF.

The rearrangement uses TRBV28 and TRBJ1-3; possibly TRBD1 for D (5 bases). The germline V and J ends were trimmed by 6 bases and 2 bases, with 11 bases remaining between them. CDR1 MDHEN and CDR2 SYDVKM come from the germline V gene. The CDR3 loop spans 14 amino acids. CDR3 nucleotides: TGTGCCAGCAGCGTCGGCAGGGCTGGAAACACCATATATTTT. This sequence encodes CASSVGRAGNTIYF.

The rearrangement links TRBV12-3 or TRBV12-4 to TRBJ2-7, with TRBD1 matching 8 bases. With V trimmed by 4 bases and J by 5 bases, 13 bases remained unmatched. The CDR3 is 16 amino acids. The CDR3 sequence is CASSSRWTGRSHEQYF. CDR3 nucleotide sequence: TGTGCCAGCAGTTCACGGTGGACAGGGAGGTCCCACGAGCAGTACTTC.

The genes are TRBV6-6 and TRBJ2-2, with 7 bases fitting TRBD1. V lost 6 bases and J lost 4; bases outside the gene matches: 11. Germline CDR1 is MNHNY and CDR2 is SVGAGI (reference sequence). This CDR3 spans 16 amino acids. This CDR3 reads CASSYTGAHLTGELFF. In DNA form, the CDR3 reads TGTGCCAGCAGCTATACAGGGGCCCATCTCACCGGGGAGCTGTTTTTT.

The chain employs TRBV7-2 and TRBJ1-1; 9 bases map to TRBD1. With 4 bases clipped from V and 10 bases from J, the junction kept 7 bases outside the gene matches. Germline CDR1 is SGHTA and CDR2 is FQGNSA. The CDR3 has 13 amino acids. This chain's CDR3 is CASSSGQGPRAFF. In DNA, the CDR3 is TGTGCCAGCAGCTCTGGACAGGGGCCGAGAGCTTTCTTT.